The T cell receptor beta chain under discussion was sequenced for a study of T cell repertoires in cytomegalovirus infection (dated by TCRdb to about 2019). The study in broad terms: The peptide stimulations were aimed at well-studied HLA-B-restricted epitopes as well as recently identified HLA-C-restricted CMV epitopes, whose presentation resists viral immunomodulation. The HLA type of each donor mattered for the analysis, because public TCR beta signatures pointed to carriage of CMV infection along with the matching HLA type. The study at large found these results: The ex vivo response was dominated by HLA-C-restricted CMV-specific TCR beta clonotypes, and the single most frequent clonotype in two of eight donors was supplied by these HLA-C-restricted clonotypes. In both this cohort and an independent cohort of 350 to 400 donors, the cumulative frequency of public TCR beta family members distinguished carriers of CMV infection plus the relevant HLA type.

Data came from an Illumina HiSeq 1500. TCRdb took the public reads, trimmed them with fastp at Q25, ran MiXCR for clone calling and kept in-frame beta chains. Every distinct CDR3 protein forms one entry, paired with its most common genes and DNA. The sample data list under 850,000 distinct CDR3 sequences, and roughly 36% of these were observed just once. Roughly 18% of the sample belongs to the ten largest clones. The sample's treatment or condition, from its label and the paper: in vitro stimulation with specific CMV peptide epitopes to enrich CMV-specific T cells. This clonotype was counted between two and nine times. Its antigen is unknown. One base away there is no much larger clone; base qualities are not given. The junction shows trimming of 1 base on V and 5 bases on J, plus 9 bases between the germline ends. Spanning cysteine to phenylalanine, the CDR3 consists of 14 amino acids. Only CDR3 DNA remains: 42 bases, in frame from the first base. CDR1 and CDR2, per the germline V gene, are MGHRA and YSYEKL.

The source was cultured PBMCs, collected from culture after CMV antigen stimulation. The sequence is built from TRBV4-1 and TRBJ1-5; no D gene can be assigned with confidence. This clonotype originated in a human donor in good health (CMV status not recorded). Some clones in this sample may be carry-over from other donors' samples. The DNA reads TGCGCCAGCAGCCAAGTACCGGCTTATCAGCCCCAGCATTTT. Its coded protein is CASSQVPAYQPQHF.